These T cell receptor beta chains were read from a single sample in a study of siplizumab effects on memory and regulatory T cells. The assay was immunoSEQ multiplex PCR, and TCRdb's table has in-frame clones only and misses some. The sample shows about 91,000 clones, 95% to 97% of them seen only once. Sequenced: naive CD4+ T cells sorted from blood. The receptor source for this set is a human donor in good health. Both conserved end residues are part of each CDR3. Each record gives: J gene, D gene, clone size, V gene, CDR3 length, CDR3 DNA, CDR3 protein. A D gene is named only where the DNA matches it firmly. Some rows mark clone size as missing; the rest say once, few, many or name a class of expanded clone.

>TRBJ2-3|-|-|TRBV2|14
TGTGCCAGCAGTGAATGGGACTCCCGGGATACGCAGTATTTT
CASSEWDSRDTQYF
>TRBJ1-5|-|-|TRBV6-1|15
TGTGCCAGCAGTCCGAGGACTCAAGCTAATCAGCCCCAGCATTTT
CASSPRTQANQPQHF
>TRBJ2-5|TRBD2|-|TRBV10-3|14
TGTGCCATCAGCCCCCCGGGAGGGAGAGAGACCCAGTACTTC
CAISPPGGRETQYF
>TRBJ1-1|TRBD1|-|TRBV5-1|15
TGCGCCAGCAGCTTGGCCCTACAGGGGGTAACTGAAGCTTTCTTT
CASSLALQGVTEAFF
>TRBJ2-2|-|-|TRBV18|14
TGTGCCAGCTCACCACGAAGCCCGGGGGGGGAGCTGTTTTTT
CASSPRSPGGELFF
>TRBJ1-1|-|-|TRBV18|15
TGTGCCAGCTCACCCTTTTGGTCGGAGGGCACTGAAGCTTTCTTT
CASSPFWSEGTEAFF
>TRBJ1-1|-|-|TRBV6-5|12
TGTGCCAGCAGGTCGATTGGAACTGAAGCTTTCTTT
CASRSIGTEAFF
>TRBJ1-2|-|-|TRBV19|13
TGTGCCAGTAAACCCGACTATAACTATGGCTACACCTTC
CASKPDYNYGYTF
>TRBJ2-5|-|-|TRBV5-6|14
TGTGCCAGCAGCTTTGGCCCCTTAGGAGAGACCCAGTACTTC
CASSFGPLGETQYF
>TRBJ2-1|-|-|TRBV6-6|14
TGTGCCAGCAGTGCCAGGGGGGCGAACAATGAGCAGTTCTTC
CASSARGANNEQFF
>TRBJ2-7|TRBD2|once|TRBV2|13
TGTGCCAGCAGTGAATCGTCTAGCGGTGCCTCGTACTTC
CASSESSSGASYF
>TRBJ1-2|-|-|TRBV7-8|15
TGTGCCAGCAGCTTAGCAGGGGGTCGTAACTATGGCTACACCTTC
CASSLAGGRNYGYTF
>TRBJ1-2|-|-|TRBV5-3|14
TGTGCCAGAAGCTCAGGACAGAGGAACTATGGCTACACCTTC
CARSSGQRNYGYTF
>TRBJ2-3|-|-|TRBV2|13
TGTGCCAGCAGGTGGGACTTCACAGATACGCAGTATTTT
CASRWDFTDTQYF
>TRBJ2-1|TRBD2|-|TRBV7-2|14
TGTGCCAGCACCCAGCGGGGGCTACACAATGAGCAGTTCTTC
CASTQRGLHNEQFF
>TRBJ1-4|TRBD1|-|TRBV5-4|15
TGTGCCAGCAGCTTGCAGGGGGCGAGGCGGGAAAAACTGTTTTTT
CASSLQGARREKLFF
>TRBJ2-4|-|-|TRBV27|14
TGTGCCAGCGCGGACGGACTAGCCAAAAACATTCAGTACTTC
CASADGLAKNIQYF